These 7 T cell receptor beta chains originate from one sample sequenced in a study of response to subunit inactivated influenza vaccine. Each CDR3 protein gets one entry after TCRdb re-called the RT-PCR reads with MiXCR. Of 600,000 to 850,000 distinct CDR3 sequences listed, roughly 15% are singletons. This specimen was PBMCs from blood, taken 14 to 15 days before vaccination. These receptors came from a man in his fifties who received an inactivated influenza vaccine.

The chain combines TRBV5-5 with TRBJ1-5, with D possibly matching TRBD1 (6 bases). The CDR3 consists of 16 residues. CDR1 and CDR2 from the germline V gene are SGHKS and YYEKEE (reference sequence). Between the trimmed V and J ends, which lost 4 bases and 2 bases, there was a span of 16 bases. Written as DNA, the CDR3 is TGTGCCAGCAGCCTGGGGACACTTGGCGGCAATCAGCCCCAGCATTTT. This gives the protein CASSLGTLGGNQPQHF.

This clonotype was detected only a few times. V and J are TRBV3-1 and TRBJ1-1; no clear D. The V and J ends lost 0 bases and 4 bases respectively, with 15 bases between them. CDR3 length: 16 amino acids. Germline values: CDR1 LGHDT, CDR2 YNNKEL (reference sequence). CDR3 nucleotide sequence: TGTGCCAGCAGCCAAGATATACGGGTGGAAGGCACTGAAGCTTTCTTT. Protein: CASSQDIRVEGTEAFF.

This clonotype was detected ten times or more. The V and J genes are TRBV28 and TRBJ2-7, with 14 positions matching TRBD2. The CDR3 has 17 residues. J was trimmed by 1 base and V by 4 bases; bases with no gene match: 6. Germline V lookup: CDR1 MDHEN, CDR2 SYDVKM. The CDR3 nucleotides read TGTGCCAGCAGTTCCCCGGGACTAGCGGGAGTTTCCTACGAGCAGTACTTC. Translation gives CASSSPGLAGVSYEQYF.

This clonotype has just a few counts. The chain has TRBV3-1 and TRBJ2-3; tentative D call: TRBD2 (6 bases). Looked up from germline, CDR1 is LGHDT and CDR2 is YNNKEL (reference sequence). The CDR3 loop spans 16 amino acids. V dropped 1 base and J dropped 1 base, with 12 bases sitting between them. The CDR3 bases are TGTGCCAGCAGCCAAGCCGGGAGACAACGCACAGATACGCAGTATTTT. As protein: CASSQAGRQRTDTQYF.

The chain employs TRBV25-1 and TRBJ1-4; D not certain. Trimming took 7 bases from V and 6 from J, leaving 15 bases between them. The length of the CDR3 is 14 residues. CDR1 is MGHDK and CDR2 is SYGVNS in the germline V gene. The CDR3, as DNA: TGTGCCAGCACCCCGAGGGAGCGTCATGAAAAACTGTTTTTT. Translated, it gives CASTPRERHEKLFF.

This clonotype was observed many times. This chain uses TRBV28 with TRBJ1-1; TRBD1 matches at 7 bases. Germline trimming cut 7 bases from V and 4 bases from J; bases unmatched to any gene: 12. Germline CDR1 MDHEN, CDR2 SYDVKM. This CDR3 contains 15 residues. The CDR3: CASTEGRGPTTEAFF. Written as DNA, the CDR3 is TGTGCCAGCACCGAGGGGAGGGGGCCGACCACTGAAGCTTTCTTT.

There are a few counts of this clonotype. The V gene is TRBV5-5, the J gene TRBJ2-6; D perhaps matches TRBD1 (6 bases). CDR1 and CDR2 (germline): SGHKS, YYEKEE (reference sequence). Trimming removed 2 bases from V and 0 bases from J, with 12 bases in between. The CDR3 sequence is 17 residues long. The chain's CDR3 is CASSLGQSSSGANVLTF. The CDR3 nucleotides are TGTGCCAGCAGCTTAGGACAGTCGAGCTCTGGGGCCAACGTCCTGACTTTC.